This TCR beta chain was profiled in a study of cytomegalovirus exposure and HLA in healthy donors. Regarding the study as a whole: When analyzed later, a missense DCLRE1C variant was found to be linked to TCR beta V- and J-gene trimming. The study listed roughly 150 cytomegalovirus-associated TCR beta chains.

Comment on this clone: The target antigen is unknown.

A multiplex PCR was run with 60 Vbeta primers and 13 Jbeta primers. Some clones are missing from TCRdb's copy, which holds only in-frame ones; the method was immunoSEQ multiplex PCR. The sample lists 90,000 to 150,000 clones, around 76% occurring once. The V gene's germline CDR1 is MNHEY and CDR2 SVGAGI. V lost 6 bases, J lost 10 bases, and 16 bases lay in between. The CDR3 covers 13 residues. Material: PBMCs. The source of this sequence is a middle-aged woman in good health and CMV-seropositive. The genes are TRBV6-5 and TRBJ2-1; tentative D call: TRBD2 (5 bases). CDR3 protein: CASSPNPGREQFF. In DNA, the CDR3 is TGTGCCAGCAGCCCGAACCCGGGGAGAGAGCAGTTCTTC.